The present T cell receptor (beta chain) was sequenced within a study of blood T cell repertoires in COVID-19. Study at large: The analysed material was cDNA or gDNA that came from T cells, B-cell-depleted T cells, or PBMCs.

Germline trimming cut 7 bases from V and 1 base from J; bases unmatched to any gene: 6. Germline V CDR1 and CDR2: LNHDA, SQIVND (reference sequence). The CDR3 totals 14 residues. TCRdb keeps only in-frame clones here, not all; method: immunoSEQ multiplex PCR. In the table there are about 140,000 clones, about four fifths of which are singletons. This clone was found a few times. The receptor was isolated from a human donor in a cohort sampled during active COVID-19. The sample comprised peripheral blood. This sequence joins TRBV19 and TRBJ2-7, with 8 bases matching TRBD1. The CDR3 loop is CASTHRDRSYEQYF. The CDR3 bases are TGTGCCAGTACCCACCGGGACAGGTCCTACGAGCAGTACTTC. The whole variable domain, filled in from reference TRBV19 and TRBJ2-7, reads DGGITQSPKYLFRKEGQNVTLSCEQNLNHDAMYWYRQDPGQGLRLIYYSQIVNDFQKGDIAEGYSVSREKKESFPLTVTSAQKNPTAFYLCASTHRDRSYEQYFGPGTRLTVT.